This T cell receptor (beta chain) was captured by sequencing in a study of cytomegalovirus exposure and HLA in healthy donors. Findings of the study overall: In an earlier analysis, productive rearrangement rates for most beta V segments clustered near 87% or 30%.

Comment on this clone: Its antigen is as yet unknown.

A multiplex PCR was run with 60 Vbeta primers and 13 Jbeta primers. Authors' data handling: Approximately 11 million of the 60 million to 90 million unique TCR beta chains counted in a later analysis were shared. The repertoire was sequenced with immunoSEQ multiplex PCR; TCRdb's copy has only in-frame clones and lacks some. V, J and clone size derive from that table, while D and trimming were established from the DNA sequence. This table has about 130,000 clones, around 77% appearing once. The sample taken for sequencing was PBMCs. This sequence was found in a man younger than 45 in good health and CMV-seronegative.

In nucleotides, the CDR3 is TGCGCCAGCAGCTTGCCTGCCTCAGCGGATTACTACAATGAGCAGTTCTTC. Residues: CASSLPASADYYNEQFF. This chain joins TRBV5-1 and TRBJ2-1, with TRBD2 as a possible D gene (5 bases). The ends were cut back, 1 base at V and 3 bases at J, with 17 bases in the middle. Germline V lookup: CDR1 SGHRS, CDR2 YFSETQ. The length of the CDR3 is 17 residues.